What follows are 30 T cell receptor beta chains derived from one specimen sequenced in a study of T cell repertoires in cytomegalovirus infection (dated by TCRdb to the late 2010s). Sample treatment or condition, as interpreted from the label and publication: in vitro stimulation with specific CMV peptide epitopes to enrich CMV-specific T cells. These receptors are not linked to any known antigen. Sequencing relied on an Illumina HiSeq 1500. The public sequencing data were trimmed at Q25 with fastp and processed into clonotypes with MiXCR by TCRdb, which kept only in-frame beta chains. Rows merge per CDR3 protein into single entries with the most common DNA and genes. This sample lists about 890,000 distinct CDR3 sequences; roughly 30% were detected once. Over 13% of the sample comes from the top ten. Sequences were derived from cultured CD8+ T cells from PBMCs, sampled from culture after CMV antigen stimulation. Receptors were obtained from a human donor in good health (CMV status not recorded). Some clones in this sample may be carry-over from other donors' samples.

The chain is built from TRBV27 and TRBJ2-5, with 9 bases that match TRBD1. Trimming cost V 4 bases and J 5 bases; bases outside gene matches: 8. The germline V gene has CDR1 MNHEY and CDR2 SMNVEV (reference sequence). The CDR3 consists of 15 residues. The CDR3 DNA is TGTGCCAGCAGTTGGGCACAGGGGGCTAGGGAGACCCAGTACTTC. It specifies CASSWAQGARETQYF.

The chain combines TRBV20-1 with TRBJ2-1; TRBD2 matches 9 bases. Trimming cost V 6 bases and J 8 bases; bases outside gene matches: 14. CDR3 length: 15 residues. Germline V gene data show CDR1 as DFQATT and CDR2 as SNEGSKA (reference sequence). The CDR3 region has the DNA TGCAGTGCAGGGGAAGGGCGGGGGGGCCGCTATGAGCAGTTCTTC. This sequence encodes CSAGEGRGGRYEQFF.

V gene TRBV6-5 combines with J gene TRBJ1-6, with a weak D call TRBD1 (5 bases). Germline values: CDR1 MNHEY, CDR2 SVGAGI. CDR3 size: 17 residues. V was pared by 4 bases and J by 0 bases, with 13 bases between. The CDR3 loop is CASSSTWGSSYNSPLHF. The CDR3 DNA is TGTGCCAGCAGTTCCACCTGGGGGAGCTCCTATAATTCACCCCTCCACTTT.

The sample holds many counts of this clonotype. The CDR3 nucleotides are TGTGCCACCACTCCCCCGGGGCCGCGGTACGAGCAGTACGTC. The encoded protein is CATTPPGPRYEQYV. This chain uses TRBV28 with TRBJ2-7; D is tentatively TRBD1 or TRBD2 (5 bases each). Germline values: CDR1 MDHEN, CDR2 SYDVKM. This CDR3 spans 14 amino acids. V was trimmed by 10 bases and J by 4 bases, leaving 20 bases between them.

V usage is TRBV6-6 and J usage is TRBJ1-2; TRBD1 agrees at 7 bases. CDR3 length: 15 residues. Germline CDR1 and CDR2: MNHNY and SVGAGI (reference sequence). V lost 7 bases and J lost 0; bases outside the gene matches: 8. This CDR3 reads CASMPRQGSNYGYTF. CDR3 nucleotide sequence: TGTGCCAGCATGCCCCGACAGGGCTCTAACTATGGCTACACCTTC.

This clonotype turned up a few times. V is TRBV6-2 or TRBV6-3 and J is TRBJ2-1, with TRBD2 identical over 9 bases. Germline V gene data show CDR1 as MNHEY and CDR2 as SVGEGT. The CDR3 has 15 residues. V lost 6 bases and J lost 3; bases outside the gene matches: 6. CDR3 amino acids: CASSFSGGYYNEQFF. The CDR3 nucleotides read TGTGCCAGCAGCTTTAGCGGGGGATACTACAATGAGCAGTTCTTC.

This clonotype occurred many times. The DNA of the CDR3 is TGCAGTGCTCACGGACAGGGGGAGAAAAACATTCAGTACTTC. Protein product: CSAHGQGEKNIQYF. V usage is TRBV20-1 and J usage is TRBJ2-4; 10 bases match TRBD1. V was clipped by 5 bases and J by 4 bases; unmatched bases: 5. The CDR3 is made up of 14 amino acids. Germline lookup yields CDR1 DFQATT and CDR2 SNEGSKA (reference sequence).

This clonotype was seen repeatedly, ten times or more. The chain carries TRBV12-3 or TRBV12-4 and TRBJ2-1; perhaps TRBD1 as D (7 bases). Trimming took 2 bases from V and 0 from J, leaving 14 bases between them. The CDR3 covers 17 residues. In DNA, the CDR3 is TGTGCCAGCAGTTTAAGCGCAGGGGGGAACTCCTACAATGAGCAGTTCTTC. It yields the protein CASSLSAGGNSYNEQFF.

The gene calls are TRBV6-2 or TRBV6-3 and TRBJ2-7, with a possible D match to TRBD1 (5 bases). Deletions cut 6 bases from V and 2 bases from J, with 11 bases between. CDR3 length: 13 amino acids. The germline V gene encodes CDR1 MNHEY and CDR2 SVGEGT. For the CDR3, the DNA is TGTGCCAGCAGGGTGGACATTACCTACGAGCAGTACGTC. It yields the protein CASRVDITYEQYV.

The chain joins TRBV6-1 to TRBJ2-1; D may be TRBD2 (5 bases). V lost 1 base to trimming and J lost 9 bases, with 10 bases between them. Germline V gene data show CDR1 as MNHNS and CDR2 as SASEGT. This CDR3 has 13 residues. CDR3 coding DNA: TGTGCCAGCAGTGAAGGGATGGACTTTGAGCAGTTCTTC. It translates to CASSEGMDFEQFF.

This clonotype was detected once. The V and J genes are TRBV20-1 and TRBJ1-1; D gene unclear. CDR1 and CDR2 (germline): DFQATT, SNEGSKA (reference sequence). Trimming shortened V by 0 bases and J by 2 bases, and 16 bases separated the two germline ends. The CDR3 covers 16 residues. The CDR3 is CSAREVSRGVNTEAFF. In nucleotides, the CDR3 is TGCAGTGCTAGAGAAGTTTCCCGGGGAGTTAACACTGAAGCTTTCTTT.

This clonotype has more than one count but fewer than ten. The rearrangement joins TRBV27 to TRBJ1-2; TRBD1 matches 8 bases. The trim removed 5 bases at V and 0 bases at J, leaving 5 bases unmatched. CDR3 length: 15 residues. Germline CDR1 MNHEY, CDR2 SMNVEV (reference sequence). CDR3 protein: CASSGGTGPNYGYTF. CDR3 nucleotide sequence: TGTGCCAGCAGTGGGGGGACAGGACCTAACTATGGCTACACCTTC.

V and J are TRBV28 and TRBJ2-7; D might be TRBD1 or TRBD2, each matching 5 bases. This CDR3 spans 14 amino acids. The germline V and J ends were trimmed by 3 bases and 3 bases, with 12 bases remaining between them. Germline assignment: CDR1 MDHEN and CDR2 SYDVKM. CDR3 in amino acids: CASSFAGDLYEQYV. The CDR3 DNA reads as TGTGCCAGCAGTTTTGCCGGGGACCTCTACGAGCAGTACGTC.

This clonotype was detected only a few times. The genes are TRBV6-8 and TRBJ1-2; 8 nucleotides match TRBD1. The ends lost 5 bases at V and 7 bases at J; junction bases unmatched: 15. From germline, CDR1 is MNHGY and CDR2 SAAAGT. This CDR3 spans 16 amino acids. CDR3 loop: CASSTRLRGRAGGYTF. The CDR3, as DNA: TGTGCCAGCAGTACGCGGCTCAGGGGGCGAGCGGGTGGCTACACCTTC.

V usage is TRBV20-1 and J usage is TRBJ1-2; D call uncertain. Germline CDR1 is DFQATT and CDR2 is SNEGSKA (reference sequence). This CDR3 is built from 16 residues. Between the trimmed V and J ends, which lost 5 bases and 1 base, there was a span of 20 bases. The CDR3 reads CSAPDGQNEFNYGYTF. The CDR3 DNA reads TGCAGTGCTCCAGATGGGCAGAACGAATTTAACTATGGCTACACCTTC.

The chain recombines TRBV7-4 with TRBJ1-1; possibly TRBD1 for D (6 bases). Deletions cut 5 bases from V and 5 bases from J, with 15 bases between. The length of the CDR3 is 14 residues. CDR1 is SGHVT, CDR2 SQSDAQ, per germline. Written as DNA, the CDR3 is TGTGCCAGCAGCCACAAGGGGGGTTGGACTGAAGCTTTCTTT. This codes for CASSHKGGWTEAFF.

The V call is TRBV4-3, the J call TRBJ2-3, with D tentatively TRBD1 or TRBD2 (5 bases each). The CDR3 has 16 amino acids. V lost 3 bases, J lost 0 bases, and 13 bases lay in between. Germline V CDR1 and CDR2: LGHNA, YSLEER. The CDR3 region is CASSHSRDGSTDTQYF. For the CDR3, the DNA is TGCGCCAGCAGCCACTCTAGGGACGGAAGCACAGATACGCAGTATTTT.

This clonotype was found once. The chain employs TRBV12-3 or TRBV12-4 and TRBJ2-1, with 9 bases matching TRBD2. The CDR3 runs to 14 residues. V trimming: 10 bases; J trimming: 10 bases; junction bases outside the gene matches: 14. The CDR3 protein is CANTSGTSTGEQFF. CDR3 sequence (DNA): TGTGCCAACACCTCGGGGACTAGCACAGGAGAGCAGTTCTTC.

There are a few counts of this clonotype. This rearrangement joins TRBV4-1 to TRBJ1-6, with TRBD1 matching 7 bases. The germline CDR1 and CDR2 sequences are MGHRA and YSYEKL. The V segment lost 0 bases and the J segment 15 bases; nucleotides outside the gene matches: 11. The CDR3 has 15 residues. For the CDR3, the DNA is TGCGCCAGCAGCCAAGATGTACAGGGGATGATCGGCCTCCACTTT. This gives the protein CASSQDVQGMIGLHF.

This clonotype has just a few counts. The rearrangement links TRBV4-1 to TRBJ1-2; no reliable D call. This CDR3 is built from 13 residues. Deletions cut 1 base from V and 13 bases from J, with 16 bases between. The V gene's germline CDR1 is MGHRA and CDR2 YSYEKL. CDR3 DNA sequence: TGCGCCAGCAGCCAAGTGTCGGGCCGGGAATCCACCTTC. Translated, it gives CASSQVSGRESTF.

This clonotype was seen only a few times. The chain combines TRBV19 with TRBJ1-5; the D gene is possibly TRBD1 (5 bases). V lost 1 base to trimming and J lost 3 bases, with 10 bases between them. CDR1 is LNHDA and CDR2 is SQIVND in the germline V gene (reference sequence). There are 15 residues in the CDR3. CDR3 in DNA: TGTGCCAGTAGTATAGGGGACGGGTACAATCAGCCCCAGCATTTT. The encoded protein is CASSIGDGYNQPQHF. The full variable domain, completed using reference TRBV19 and TRBJ1-5, is DGGITQSPKYLFRKEGQNVTLSCEQNLNHDAMYWYRQDPGQGLRLIYYSQIVNDFQKGDIAEGYSVSREKKESFPLTVTSAQKNPTAFYLCASSIGDGYNQPQHFGDGTRLSIL.

This clonotype was recorded many times. This sequence joins TRBV7-9 and TRBJ2-1; TRBD1 aligns across 10 bases. This CDR3 spans 15 amino acids. The germline V gene encodes CDR1 SEHNR and CDR2 FQNEAQ (reference sequence). After removal of 3 bases from V and 5 bases from J, the junction contained 4 bases not matched to a gene. The CDR3 loop is CASSFRGTGDNEQFF. CDR3 in DNA: TGTGCCAGCAGCTTTAGGGGGACAGGGGACAATGAGCAGTTCTTC. Full variable domain (missing parts from reference TRBV7-9 and TRBJ2-1): DTGVSQNPRHKITKRGQNVTFRCDPISEHNRLYWYRQTLGQGPEFLTYFQNEAQLEKSRLLSDRFSAERPKGSFSTLEIQRTEQGDSAMYLCASSFRGTGDNEQFFGPGTRLTVL.

The chain has TRBV18 and TRBJ2-5; 8 bases line up with TRBD1. Germline CDR1 is KGHSH and CDR2 is LQKENI. The trim removed 7 bases at V and 3 bases at J, leaving 7 bases unmatched. This CDR3 is built from 14 residues. This CDR3 is CASLPLDREETQYF. Here the CDR3 DNA reads TGTGCCAGCTTACCCTTGGACAGGGAAGAGACCCAGTACTTC.

This chain uses TRBV15 with TRBJ1-5; unclear D gene. Germline V gene lookup returns CDR1 LNHNV and CDR2 YYDKDF (reference sequence). Trimming removed 5 bases at V and 4 bases at J, with 9 bases between. This CDR3 contains 13 residues. The CDR3 spells CATSVDRNQPQHF. In nucleotides, the CDR3 is TGTGCCACCAGCGTCGACCGAAATCAGCCCCAGCATTTT. The variable domain in full, with the rest retrieved from reference TRBV15 and TRBJ1-5, is DAMVIQNPRYQVTQFGKPVTLSCSQTLNHNVMYWYQQKSSQAPKLLFHYYDKDFNNEADTPDNFQSRRPNTSFCFLDIRSPGLGDTAMYLCATSVDRNQPQHFGDGTRLSIL.

This clonotype was observed a handful of times. This chain links TRBV7-9 with TRBJ2-1; tentatively, D is TRBD1 (5 bases). Trimming stripped 5 bases from V and 2 bases from J, with 13 bases between. This CDR3 is 15 amino acids long. CDR1 and CDR2 (germline): SEHNR, FQNEAQ (reference sequence). The chain's CDR3 is CASSHPYRTYNEQFF. The CDR3 DNA follows: TGTGCCAGCAGCCACCCGTACAGGACCTACAATGAGCAGTTCTTC.

The V call is TRBV13, the J call TRBJ2-2; tentative D call: TRBD2 (5 bases). This CDR3 is 15 amino acids long. CDR1 PRHDT and CDR2 FYEKMQ come from the germline V gene (reference sequence). V was shortened by 0 bases and J by 4 bases, with 9 bases between the two germline ends. CDR3 sequence: CASSLGRRSTGELFF. CDR3 bases: TGTGCCAGCAGCTTAGGCCGGAGGTCCACCGGGGAGCTGTTTTTT.

This clonotype was recorded a few times. This chain joins TRBV7-2 and TRBJ1-3, with 10 bases lining up with TRBD1. V trimming: 5 bases; J trimming: 2 bases; junction bases outside the gene matches: 6. The CDR3 is 16 residues long. CDR1 SGHTA and CDR2 FQGNSA come from the germline V gene. CDR3 region: CASSPRQGAAGNTIYF. The CDR3 nucleotides are TGTGCCAGCAGCCCCCGACAGGGGGCAGCTGGAAACACCATATATTTT. Based on the CDR3 plus reference TRBV7-2 and TRBJ1-3, the full variable domain is GAGVSQSPSNKVTEKGKDVELRCDPISGHTALYWYRQSLGQGLEFLIYFQGNSAPDKSGLPSDRFSAERTGGSVSTLTIQRTQQEDSAVYLCASSPRQGAAGNTIYFGEGSWLTVV.

This clonotype was observed at least ten times. The chain carries TRBV7-8 and TRBJ2-1; D is perhaps TRBD2 (6 bases). The germline CDR1 and CDR2 sequences are SGHVS and FQNEAQ. The V end was cut by 6 bases, the J end by 0 bases, with 12 bases between. The CDR3 has 15 amino acids. The CDR3 here is CASSYRGNSYNEQFF. CDR3 in DNA: TGTGCCAGCAGTTACCGGGGGAACTCCTACAATGAGCAGTTCTTC.

The chain combines TRBV7-6 with TRBJ2-1; D possibly corresponds to TRBD1 (5 bases). Germline-derived CDR1 and CDR2 are SGHVS and FNYEAQ. The V gene lost 8 bases and the J gene lost 3 bases, with 17 bases spanning the gap. The CDR3 contains 15 residues. Here the CDR3 reads CASSPEARGYNEQFF. The CDR3 DNA reads TGTGCCAGCTCTCCTGAGGCTAGGGGCTACAATGAGCAGTTCTTC.

The CDR3 bases are TGTGCCAGCAGATCGGGATACTACGAGCAGTACGTC. As protein: CASRSGYYEQYV. The genes are TRBV6-6 and TRBJ2-7; D is perhaps TRBD2 (5 bases). The germline V gene encodes CDR1 MNHNY and CDR2 SVGAGI (reference sequence). The CDR3 covers 12 residues. V lost 6 bases and J 3 bases, leaving 9 bases between the germline ends.